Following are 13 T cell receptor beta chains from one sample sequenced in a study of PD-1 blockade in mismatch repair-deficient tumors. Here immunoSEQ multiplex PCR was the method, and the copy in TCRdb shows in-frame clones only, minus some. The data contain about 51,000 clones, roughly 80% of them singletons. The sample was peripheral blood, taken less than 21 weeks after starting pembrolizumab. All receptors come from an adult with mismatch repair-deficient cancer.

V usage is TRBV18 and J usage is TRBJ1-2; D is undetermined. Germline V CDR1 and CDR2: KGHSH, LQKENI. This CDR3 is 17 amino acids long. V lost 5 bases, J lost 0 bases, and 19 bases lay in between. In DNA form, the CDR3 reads TGTGCCAGCTCATCTAACTCTCCCACCCGAGCTAACTATGGCTACACCTTC. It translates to CASSSNSPTRANYGYTF.

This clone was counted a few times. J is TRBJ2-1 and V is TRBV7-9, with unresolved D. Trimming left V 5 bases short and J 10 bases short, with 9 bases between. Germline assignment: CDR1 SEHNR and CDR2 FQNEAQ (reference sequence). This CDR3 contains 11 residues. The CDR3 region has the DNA TGTGCCAGCAGCCATCAACGCGAGCAGTTCTTC. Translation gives CASSHQREQFF.

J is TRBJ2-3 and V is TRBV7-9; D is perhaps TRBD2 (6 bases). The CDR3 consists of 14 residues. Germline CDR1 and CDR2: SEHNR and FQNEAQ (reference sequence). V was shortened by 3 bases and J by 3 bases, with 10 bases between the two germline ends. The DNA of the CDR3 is TGTGCCAGCAGCTTCGGGACTCCAACAGATACGCAGTATTTT. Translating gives CASSFGTPTDTQYF.

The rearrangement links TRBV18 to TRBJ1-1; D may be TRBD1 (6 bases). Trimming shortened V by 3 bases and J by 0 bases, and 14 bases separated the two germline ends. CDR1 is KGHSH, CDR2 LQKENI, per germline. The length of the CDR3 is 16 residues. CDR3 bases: TGTGCCAGCTCACCGAGGACAGATATCATGAACACTGAAGCTTTCTTT. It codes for CASSPRTDIMNTEAFF.

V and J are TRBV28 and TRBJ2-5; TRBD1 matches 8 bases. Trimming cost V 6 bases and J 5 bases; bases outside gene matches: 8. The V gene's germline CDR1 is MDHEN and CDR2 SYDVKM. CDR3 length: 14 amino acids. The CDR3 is CASRGRGRLETQYF. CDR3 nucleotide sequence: TGTGCCAGCAGAGGCAGGGGGCGTTTGGAGACCCAGTACTTC. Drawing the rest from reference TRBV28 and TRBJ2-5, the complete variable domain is DVKVTQSSRYLVKRTGEKVFLECVQDMDHENMFWYRQDPGLGLRLIYFSYDVKMKEKGDIPEGYSVSREKKERFSLILESASTNQTSMYLCASRGRGRLETQYFGPGTRLLVL.

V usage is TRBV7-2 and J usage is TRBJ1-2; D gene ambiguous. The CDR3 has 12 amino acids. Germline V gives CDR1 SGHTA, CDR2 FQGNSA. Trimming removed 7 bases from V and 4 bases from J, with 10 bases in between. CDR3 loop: CASTSDLYGYTF. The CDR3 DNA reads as TGTGCCAGCACCTCCGATCTCTATGGCTACACCTTC.

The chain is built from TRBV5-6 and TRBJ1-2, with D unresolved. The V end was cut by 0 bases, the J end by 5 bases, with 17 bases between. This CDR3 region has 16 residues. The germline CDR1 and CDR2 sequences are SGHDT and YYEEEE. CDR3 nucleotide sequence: TGTGCCAGCAGCTTGGTTTCCAGCGTTTCCTCTTATGGCTACACCTTC. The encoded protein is CASSLVSSVSSYGYTF.

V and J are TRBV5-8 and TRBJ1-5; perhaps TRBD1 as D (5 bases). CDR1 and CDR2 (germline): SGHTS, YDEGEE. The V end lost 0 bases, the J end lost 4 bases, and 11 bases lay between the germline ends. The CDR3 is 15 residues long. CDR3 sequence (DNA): TGTGCCAGCAGCTTGGGACAGATCCGAAATCAGCCCCAGCATTTT. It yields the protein CASSLGQIRNQPQHF. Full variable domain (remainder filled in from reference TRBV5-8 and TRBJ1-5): EAGVTQSPTHLIKTRGQQATLRCSPISGHTSVYWYQQALGLGLQFLLWYDEGEERNRGNFPPRFSGRQFPNYSSELNVNALELEDSALYLCASSLGQIRNQPQHFGDGTRLSIL.

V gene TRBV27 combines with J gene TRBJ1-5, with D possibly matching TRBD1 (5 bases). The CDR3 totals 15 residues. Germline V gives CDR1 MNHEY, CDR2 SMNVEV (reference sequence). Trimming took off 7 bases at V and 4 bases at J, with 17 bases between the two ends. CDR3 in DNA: TGTGCCAGCAAACCGGGACCGGGGTCAAATCAGCCCCAGCATTTT. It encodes CASKPGPGSNQPQHF.

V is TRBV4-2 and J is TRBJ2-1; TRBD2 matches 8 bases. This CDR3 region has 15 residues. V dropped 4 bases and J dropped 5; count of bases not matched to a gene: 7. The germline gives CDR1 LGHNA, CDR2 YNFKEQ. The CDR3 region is CASSLKLADHNEQFF. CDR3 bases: TGTGCCAGCAGCCTAAAACTAGCGGACCACAATGAGCAGTTCTTC.

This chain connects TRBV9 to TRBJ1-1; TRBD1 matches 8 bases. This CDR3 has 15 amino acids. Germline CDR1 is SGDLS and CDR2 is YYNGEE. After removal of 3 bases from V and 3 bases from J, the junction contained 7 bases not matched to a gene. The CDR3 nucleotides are TGTGCCAGCAGCGCGACAGGGGCGACATACACTGAAGCTTTCTTT. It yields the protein CASSATGATYTEAFF.

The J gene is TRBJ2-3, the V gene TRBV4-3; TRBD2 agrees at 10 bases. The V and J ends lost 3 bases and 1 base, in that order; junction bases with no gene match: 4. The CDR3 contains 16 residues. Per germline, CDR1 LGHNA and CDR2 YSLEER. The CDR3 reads CASSQAGTSGTDTQYF. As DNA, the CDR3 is TGCGCCAGCAGCCAGGCCGGGACTAGCGGCACAGATACGCAGTATTTT.

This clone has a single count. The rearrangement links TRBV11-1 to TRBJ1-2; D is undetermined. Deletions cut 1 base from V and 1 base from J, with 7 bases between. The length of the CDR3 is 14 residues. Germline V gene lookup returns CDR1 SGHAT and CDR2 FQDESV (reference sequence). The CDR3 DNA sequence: TGTGCCAGCAGCTTAGGGCCGTATAACTATGGCTACACCTTC. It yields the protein CASSLGPYNYGYTF.